A selection of T cell receptor beta chains follows, all from one sample in a study of T cell clonotyping in hematopoietic cell transplantation. Sequenced by immunoSEQ multiplex PCR; TCRdb stores in-frame clones only, minus some. Of some 49,000 clones listed, about nine tenths are singletons. Source: peripheral blood mononuclear cells, taken before stem cell transplant. The origin of the receptors is a man aged 55 to 70 with biphenotypic leukemia. Some clones in this sample may be carry-over from other donors' samples. Each CDR3 is given with its conserved first and last residue. The order of the fields is D gene, J gene, clone size, V gene, CDR3 DNA, CDR3 protein. D genes are given only for firm matches. Clone size is stated in some rows and not others, as once, few, many or a class when expanded.

TRBD1 TRBJ2-7 NA TRBV29-1 TGCAGCGTGTCCCCCTTTAGAGGGGGCGACGAGCAGTACTTC CSVSPFRGGDEQYF
NA TRBJ2-3 NA TRBV19 TGTGCTTCGAGTACGGAAGATACGCAGTATTTT CASSTEDTQYF
TRBD2 TRBJ2-3 NA TRBV7-2 TGTGCCAGCAGCTGGCGGGGGGCAACACACACAGATACGCAGTATTTT CASSWRGATHTDTQYF
NA TRBJ1-5 NA TRBV10-3 TGTGCCATCAGTGAAGGCGTGGCTCAGCCCCAGCATTTT CAISEGVAQPQHF
TRBD2 TRBJ2-5 NA TRBV30 TGTGCCTGGAGTGTATCGGTCCGCGGGGGCCAAGAGACCCAGTACTTC CAWSVSVRGGQETQYF
TRBD2 TRBJ2-7 NA TRBV5-4 TGTGCCAGCAGCTTGGGAAGGGCGGGAGGCCTTATGGGGGGGGAGCAGTACTTC CASSLGRAGGLMGGEQYF
NA TRBJ2-7 NA TRBV5-8 TGTGCCAGCAGCCGACAGACGTACTCCTACGAGCAGTACTTC CASSRQTYSYEQYF
NA TRBJ2-7 NA TRBV28 TGTGCCAGCAGTCGGCATGGTGGCGGAGCCCACTACGAGCAGTACTTC CASSRHGGGAHYEQYF
TRBD2 TRBJ2-1 NA TRBV19 TGTGCCAGTAGTTTAGGGGCTAGCGGGGCCTACAATGAGCAGTTCTTC CASSLGASGAYNEQFF
NA TRBJ2-1 NA TRBV30 TGTGCCTGGAGTAGGGCGTTTCTCAAGAATGAGCAGTTCTTC CAWSRAFLKNEQFF
NA TRBJ2-7 NA TRBV6-6 TGTGCCAGCAGTAGACGGGGTCAAGGCTACGAGCAGTACTTC CASSRRGQGYEQYF
TRBD1 TRBJ1-5 few TRBV19 TGTGCCAGCCACTTCGGGACAGCCCTCAATCAGCCCCAGCATTTT CASHFGTALNQPQHF
NA TRBJ2-7 few TRBV14 TGTGCCAGCAGCCTTAGCCGGGACTCCTACGAGCAGTACTTC CASSLSRDSYEQYF
NA TRBJ1-5 NA TRBV5-1 TGCGCCAGCAGCTTAGGCCAGGTTGGCCAGCCCCAGCATTTT CASSLGQVGQPQHF
NA TRBJ2-7 NA TRBV5-6 TGTGCCAGCAGCTTGTATTCCGAGCAGTACTTC CASSLYSEQYF
TRBD1 TRBJ1-2 NA TRBV30 TGTGCCTGGATGACAGGGGGCGCGACTGGCTACACCTTC CAWMTGGATGYTF
NA TRBJ2-7 NA TRBV7-2 TGTGCCAGCAGCTTCCTTTCCAGCTCCTACGAGCAGTACTTC CASSFLSSSYEQYF
NA TRBJ1-3 NA TRBV28 TGTGCCAGCAGTTTATGGTCGGGTTCTGGAAACACCATATATTTT CASSLWSGSGNTIYF
NA TRBJ1-3 NA TRBV11-2 TGTGCCAGCAGCCCCCGAGGGGACACCATATATTTT CASSPRGDTIYF
NA TRBJ2-5 NA TRBV28 TGTGCCAGCAGTTTTCCGCAGAGCGAGACCCAGTACTTC CASSFPQSETQYF
NA TRBJ2-1 NA TRBV7-2 TGTGCCAGCAGCCCGGGACCCGCCTCCAATGAGCAGTTCTTC CASSPGPASNEQFF
NA TRBJ2-7 NA TRBV19 TGTGCCACGTCGGACAGTAAGGGCTACGAGCAGTACTTC CATSDSKGYEQYF
NA TRBJ1-1 NA TRBV10-2 TGCGCCAGCAGCAGGGAAGGCCGAGACACTGAAGCTTTCTTT CASSREGRDTEAFF
TRBD1 TRBJ2-2 NA TRBV5-1 TGCGCCAGCAGTTTAGCGACAGGGGAGTCCACCGGGGAGCTGTTTTTT CASSLATGESTGELFF
NA TRBJ1-1 NA TRBV7-2 TGTGCCAGCAGCTTAGGTTCAATGAACACTGAAGCTTTCTTT CASSLGSMNTEAFF
NA TRBJ1-1 once TRBV30 TGTGCCTGGAGCCTAACCCACGAAGCTTTCTTT CAWSLTHEAFF
TRBD1 TRBJ2-7 NA TRBV11-3 TGTGCCAGCAGCCCCGGGACAGGGAGTCTCGAGCAGTACTTC CASSPGTGSLEQYF
NA TRBJ2-7 NA TRBV20-1 TGCAGTGCTAGAGATCTCTACGAGCAGTACTTC CSARDLYEQYF
TRBD2 TRBJ2-7 NA TRBV4-1 TGCGCCAGCAGCCCTTTTAGCGGGGCCAAGGACGAGCAGTACTTC CASSPFSGAKDEQYF
NA TRBJ2-3 NA TRBV7-7 TGTGCTAGCAGCCCCGGCGCAACAGATACGCAGTATTTT CASSPGATDTQYF
TRBD1 TRBJ1-5 NA TRBV28 TGTGCCAGCAGGGATGGACAGGGGAGCAATCAGCCCCAGCATTTT CASRDGQGSNQPQHF
NA TRBJ1-1 NA TRBV7-9 TGTGCCAGCAGCTTATTGGCGAGCATCGTGAACACTGAAGCTTTCTTT CASSLLASIVNTEAFF
NA TRBJ1-4 NA TRBV25-1 TGTGCCAGCAGTGAATTTGGCGCAACTAATGAAAAACTGTTTTTT CASSEFGATNEKLFF
NA TRBJ1-2 few TRBV5-5 TGTGCCAGCAGCTTGGAGAAGGGGCCGCTTTATGGCTACACCTTC CASSLEKGPLYGYTF
TRBD1 TRBJ2-7 few TRBV28 TGTGCCAGCCGGACAGGGGTCGAGCAGTACTTC CASRTGVEQYF
NA TRBJ2-3 NA TRBV4-3 TGCGCCAGCAGCCAAGGGGGAGGTGAGGGAGATACGCAGTATTTT CASSQGGGEGDTQYF
NA TRBJ2-3 NA TRBV2 TGTGCCAGTAGGGATTCTTCAAACGCAGATACGCAGTATTTT CASRDSSNADTQYF
NA TRBJ2-4 NA TRBV5-8 TGTGCCAGCAGCTTGGGGGCCAGAAACATTCAGTACTTC CASSLGARNIQYF
TRBD1 TRBJ1-1 NA TRBV11-2 TGTGCCAGCAGCTTAGTCGGGACAGGGAGGGACACTGAAGCTTTCTTT CASSLVGTGRDTEAFF
NA TRBJ2-3 few TRBV11-2 TGTGCCAGCAGCTTGGAGGGTTCGGTTACGCAGTATTTT CASSLEGSVTQYF
TRBD1 TRBJ2-5 NA TRBV10-3 TGTGCCATCAGTGTAGACAGGGAACAGACCCAGTACTTC CAISVDREQTQYF
TRBD1 TRBJ2-1 NA TRBV5-1 TGCGCCAGCAGCTTGCAGGCAGGGGGCTTGGATGAGCAGTTCTTC CASSLQAGGLDEQFF
NA TRBJ2-2 NA TRBV7-2 TGTGCCAGCAGCTTAAGGGCCGCGAACCTAGCAACTCGGGCCGGGGAGCTGTTTTTT CASSLRAANLATRAGELFF
NA TRBJ2-7 NA TRBV2 TGTGCCAGCAGTGAGGGACATTCCTACGAGCAGTACTTC CASSEGHSYEQYF